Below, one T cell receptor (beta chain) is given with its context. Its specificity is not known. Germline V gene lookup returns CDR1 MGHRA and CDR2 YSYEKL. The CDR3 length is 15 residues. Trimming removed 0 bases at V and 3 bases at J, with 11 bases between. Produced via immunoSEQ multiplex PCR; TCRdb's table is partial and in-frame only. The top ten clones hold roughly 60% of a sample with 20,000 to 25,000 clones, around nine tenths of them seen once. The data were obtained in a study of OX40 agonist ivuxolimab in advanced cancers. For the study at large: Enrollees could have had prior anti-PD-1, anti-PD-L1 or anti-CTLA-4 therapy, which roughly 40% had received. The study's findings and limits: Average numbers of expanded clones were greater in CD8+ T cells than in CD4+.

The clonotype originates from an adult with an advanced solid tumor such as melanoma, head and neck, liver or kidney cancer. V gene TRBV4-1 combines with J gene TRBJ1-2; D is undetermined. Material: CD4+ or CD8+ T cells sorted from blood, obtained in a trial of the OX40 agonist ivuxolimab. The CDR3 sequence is CASSQDPAPDYGYTF. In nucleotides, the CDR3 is TGCGCCAGCAGCCAAGACCCAGCGCCCGACTATGGCTACACCTTC.